Below, 27 T cell receptor beta chains from the same sample are listed, as sequenced in a study of shared T cell receptors in the human thymus. Only in-frame clones appear in the TCRdb table, and some are missing; sequencing was by immunoSEQ multiplex PCR. Of roughly 660,000 clones listed, approximately 90% are singletons. These data also featured in a second study, about human thymus T cells.

Material for sequencing was thymocytes. The receptors were sampled from a boy younger than two with a congenital heart defect.

This sequence joins TRBV4-1 and TRBJ2-1; no firm D call. Germline CDR1 and CDR2: MGHRA and YSYEKL. The CDR3 sequence is 12 residues long. Trimming removed 2 bases at V and 6 bases at J, with 5 bases between. The CDR3 loop reads CASSQISNEQFF. CDR3 coding DNA: TGCGCCAGCAGCCAAATTAGCAATGAGCAGTTCTTC.

This chain uses TRBV4-3 with TRBJ2-3; no clear D. The CDR3 covers 14 residues. With 0 bases removed from V and 4 bases from J, the gap between germline ends came to 8 bases. CDR1 and CDR2 from the germline V gene are LGHNA and YSLEER. The CDR3 nucleotides read TGCGCCAGCAGCCAAGAACAGCCATCAGATACGCAGTATTTT. Its protein is CASSQEQPSDTQYF.

This sequence joins TRBV30 and TRBJ2-7, with a tentative D call TRBD1 (6 bases). The V gene lost 0 bases and the J gene lost 1 base, with 16 bases spanning the gap. CDR1 and CDR2 (germline): GTSNPN, SVGIG (reference sequence). CDR3 length: 16 residues. CDR3 bases: TGTGCCTGGAGTGTACGTTCAGGGGCGACATCCTACGAGCAGTACTTC. Amino acids: CAWSVRSGATSYEQYF.

The CDR3 DNA follows: TGTGCCAGCAGCAAAGCGCTTTCTCGGAGAATCGACTACGAGCAGTACTTC. Translated, it gives CASSKALSRRIDYEQYF. This chain connects TRBV21-1 to TRBJ2-7; the table's D gene call, TRBD2, was not cross checked with the DNA. TRBV21-1 is a listed pseudogene. The CDR3 consists of 17 residues.

The chain uses TRBV5-4 and TRBJ2-3; 14 nucleotides agree with TRBD2. From germline, CDR1 is SGHNT and CDR2 YYREEE (reference sequence). This CDR3 is 18 amino acids long. V lost 1 base, J lost 0 bases, and 4 bases stayed unmatched. In nucleotides, the CDR3 is TGTGCCAGCAGCTTGAAGACTAGCGGGAGGGCTAGCACAGATACGCAGTATTTT. Amino acid sequence: CASSLKTSGRASTDTQYF.

The rearrangement uses TRBV4-3 and TRBJ2-7, with D perhaps matching TRBD1 (6 bases). The V end was cut by 2 bases, the J end by 2 bases, with 13 bases between. This CDR3 has 15 amino acids. CDR1 LGHNA and CDR2 YSLEER come from the germline V gene. CDR3 in DNA: TGCGCCAGCAGCCAAAAGGGGGACACACCCTACGAGCAGTACTTC. Translation: CASSQKGDTPYEQYF.

As DNA, the CDR3 is TGTGCCAGCAGTGGAGGGACTAGCGGGGGCTTGAGCTCTGGGGCCAACGTCCTGACTTTC. Protein: CASSGGTSGGLSSGANVLTF. The chain recombines TRBV27 with TRBJ2-6; 14 nucleotides match TRBD2. Germline loops: CDR1 MNHEY, CDR2 SMNVEV (reference sequence). The ends lost 5 bases at V and 0 bases at J; junction bases unmatched: 9. The CDR3 spans 20 residues.

This clone has more than one count but fewer than ten. The chain is built from TRBV6-1 and TRBJ2-1, with 7 nucleotides matching TRBD1. V gave up 4 bases and J gave up 0 bases; unmatched junction bases: 6. This CDR3 is built from 16 residues. The V gene's germline CDR1 is MNHNS and CDR2 SASEGT. The CDR3 is CASSGAQGSSYNEQFF. CDR3 in DNA: TGTGCCAGCAGTGGCGCACAGGGGAGCTCCTACAATGAGCAGTTCTTC.

The V call is TRBV19, the J call TRBJ2-1, with D maybe TRBD1 (5 bases). The CDR3 runs to 16 residues. CDR1 is LNHDA, CDR2 SQIVND, per germline (reference sequence). Trimming stripped 6 bases from V and 1 base from J, with 16 bases between. The CDR3 sequence is CASSGSKGKSYNEQFF. The CDR3 DNA is TGTGCCAGTAGCGGGTCGAAGGGGAAGTCCTACAATGAGCAGTTCTTC. The whole variable domain, filled in from reference TRBV19 and TRBJ2-1, reads DGGITQSPKYLFRKEGQNVTLSCEQNLNHDAMYWYRQDPGQGLRLIYYSQIVNDFQKGDIAEGYSVSREKKESFPLTVTSAQKNPTAFYLCASSGSKGKSYNEQFFGPGTRLTVL.

The rearrangement joins TRBV19 to TRBJ2-5; TRBD1 might be the D (6 bases). The germline CDR1 and CDR2 sequences are LNHDA and SQIVND (reference sequence). The CDR3 is made up of 17 amino acids. V lost 3 bases and J lost 6, with 23 bases in between. CDR3 residues: CASSMGAGRGRGKTQYF. DNA of the CDR3: TGTGCCAGTAGTATGGGGGCGGGCAGGGGAAGGGGAAAGACCCAGTACTTC. Together with reference TRBV19 and TRBJ2-5, the CDR3 gives the full variable domain: DGGITQSPKYLFRKEGQNVTLSCEQNLNHDAMYWYRQDPGQGLRLIYYSQIVNDFQKGDIAEGYSVSREKKESFPLTVTSAQKNPTAFYLCASSMGAGRGRGKTQYFGPGTRLLVL.

The chain couples TRBV7-9 to TRBJ2-3, with 7 bases identical to TRBD1. Trimming removed 2 bases from V and 2 bases from J; junction bases left unmatched: 4. The germline V gene has CDR1 SEHNR and CDR2 FQNEAQ (reference sequence). The CDR3 runs 15 residues. The chain's CDR3 is CASSLRDRLTDTQYF. Here the CDR3 DNA reads TGTGCCAGCAGCTTACGGGACAGACTCACAGATACGCAGTATTTT.

The chain carries TRBV11-2 and TRBJ1-1; 8 positions match TRBD1. Germline lookup yields CDR1 SGHAT and CDR2 FQNNGV. The V and J ends lost 4 bases and 1 base, in that order; junction bases with no gene match: 2. The CDR3 has 14 amino acids. The chain's CDR3 is CASSYGTGNTEAFF. CDR3 coding DNA: TGTGCCAGCAGCTATGGGACAGGGAACACTGAAGCTTTCTTT.

The rearrangement links TRBV5-4 to TRBJ2-7; TRBD2 matches at 12 bases. Germline V gene sequence: CDR1 SGHNT, CDR2 YYREEE (reference sequence). The CDR3 extends over 16 amino acids. Germline trimming cut 5 bases from V and 4 bases from J; bases unmatched to any gene: 10. The CDR3 loop reads CASSLRLAGAGYEQYF. The CDR3 DNA reads TGTGCCAGCAGTCTGAGACTAGCGGGAGCAGGGTACGAGCAGTACTTC.

The V gene is TRBV28, the J gene TRBJ2-7, with 11 positions matching TRBD1. CDR3 length: 14 amino acids. V gave up 7 bases and J gave up 5 bases; unmatched junction bases: 7. The germline V gene has CDR1 MDHEN and CDR2 SYDVKM. The CDR3 protein is CASTLRTGGDEQYF. CDR3 in DNA: TGTGCCAGCACCTTAAGGACAGGGGGCGACGAGCAGTACTTC.

The V call is TRBV29-1, the J call TRBJ1-1, with D possibly matching TRBD1 (5 bases). The CDR3 length is 14 residues. The germline CDR1 and CDR2 sequences are SQVTM and ANQGSEA. V was pared by 5 bases and J by 4 bases, with 17 bases between. The CDR3 sequence is CSVRGRGMSTEAFF. The CDR3 bases are TGCAGCGTTCGAGGAAGGGGAATGAGCACTGAAGCTTTCTTT.

The CDR3 nucleotides read TGTGCCAGCAGCGAGACAGGGCCTGGAAACACCATATATTTT. Protein sequence: CASSETGPGNTIYF. V is TRBV6-5 and J is TRBJ1-3; 7 nucleotides match TRBD1. The junction had 4 bases not matched to a gene; V was cut back by 6 bases and J by 2 bases. Looked up from germline, CDR1 is MNHEY and CDR2 is SVGAGI. The length of the CDR3 is 14 residues.

Written as DNA, the CDR3 is TGTGCCAGCAGTGAAGCCGGCCAGCGCCTACAAGAGACCCAGTACTTC. It translates to CASSEAGQRLQETQYF. The chain couples TRBV6-1 to TRBJ2-5, with unresolved D. CDR3 size: 16 residues. CDR1 MNHNS and CDR2 SASEGT come from the germline V gene. Trimming cost V 0 bases and J 2 bases, with 13 bases left between them.

The chain links TRBV28 to TRBJ2-7; 8 bases are a match to TRBD1. The CDR3 is 18 residues long. CDR1 is MDHEN, CDR2 SYDVKM, per germline. Trimming at V came to 4 bases and at J to 2 bases, leaving 16 bases not matched to a gene. CDR3 in amino acids: CASSWGTGQLGVAYEQYF. As DNA, the CDR3 is TGTGCCAGCAGTTGGGGGACAGGACAACTGGGGGTGGCCTACGAGCAGTACTTC. Complete variable domain (other parts from reference TRBV28 and TRBJ2-7): DVKVTQSSRYLVKRTGEKVFLECVQDMDHENMFWYRQDPGLGLRLIYFSYDVKMKEKGDIPEGYSVSREKKERFSLILESASTNQTSMYLCASSWGTGQLGVAYEQYFGPGTRLTVT.

This sequence joins TRBV27 and TRBJ2-3, with D maybe TRBD2 (6 bases). The CDR3 length is 16 residues. The germline V gene encodes CDR1 MNHEY and CDR2 SMNVEV (reference sequence). V was clipped by 4 bases and J by 4 bases, with 18 bases between them. The DNA of the CDR3 is TGTGCCAGCAGTTCTGGAGGGAGCCCCCTGCCAGATACGCAGTATTTT. Translation: CASSSGGSPLPDTQYF.

V usage is TRBV30 and J usage is TRBJ1-5; 9 bases fit TRBD1. The CDR3 runs to 17 residues. The ends lost 3 bases at V and 7 bases at J; junction bases unmatched: 16. Germline V gene lookup returns CDR1 GTSNPN and CDR2 SVGIG (reference sequence). The CDR3 bases are TGTGCCTGGAGGGCCCCGGACCGGGACAGGGCTAAGCAGCCCCAGCATTTT. It is translated as CAWRAPDRDRAKQPQHF.

This chain connects TRBV19 to TRBJ2-5, with 8 bases identical to TRBD2. V was clipped by 6 bases and J by 5 bases; unmatched bases: 14. Germline V gene data show CDR1 as LNHDA and CDR2 as SQIVND (reference sequence). The CDR3 totals 16 residues. DNA for the CDR3: TGTGCCAGTAGGCCTGGACTAGCAAGACCGGGGGAGACCCAGTACTTC. Encoded protein: CASRPGLARPGETQYF.

The gene calls are TRBV9 and TRBJ2-3, with 12 bases that match TRBD2. Germline CDR1 is SGDLS and CDR2 is YYNGEE. This CDR3 region has 14 residues. The V gene end was trimmed by 7 bases and the J gene end by 5 bases; junction bases not matched to a gene: 5. In DNA, the CDR3 is TGTGCCAGCGGGGGGGGACTAGCGGGAGATACGCAGTATTTT. Its translation is CASGGGLAGDTQYF.

The chain joins TRBV7-6 to TRBJ2-5; 11 positions match TRBD2. V lost 4 bases, J lost 5 bases, and 6 bases stayed unmatched. The germline gives CDR1 SGHVS, CDR2 FNYEAQ. The CDR3 has 15 residues. This CDR3 reads CASSCLAGGRETQYF. The CDR3 DNA sequence: TGTGCCAGCAGCTGCCTAGCGGGAGGCCGGGAGACCCAGTACTTC.

The chain has TRBV29-1 and TRBJ2-1; 9 nucleotides line up with TRBD2. Per germline, CDR1 SQVTM and CDR2 ANQGSEA. The CDR3 length is 15 residues. The trim removed 7 bases at V and 7 bases at J, leaving 14 bases unmatched. CDR3 residues: CSALGTRLAGNEQFF. DNA for the CDR3: TGCAGCGCCCTCGGCACCAGGCTAGCGGGGAATGAGCAGTTCTTC.

This chain connects TRBV18 to TRBJ2-7; weak D call: TRBD1 (5 bases). The CDR3 is 15 residues long. V dropped 5 bases and J dropped 2 bases, with 16 bases sitting between them. CDR1 and CDR2 (germline): KGHSH, LQKENI. In DNA, the CDR3 is TGTGCCAGCTCAACCAGGGCCTCGTTTACCTACGAGCAGTACTTC. This sequence encodes CASSTRASFTYEQYF.

V is TRBV30 and J is TRBJ1-2; 10 bases match TRBD1. Per germline, CDR1 GTSNPN and CDR2 SVGIG (reference sequence). The length of the CDR3 is 15 residues. J was trimmed by 4 bases and V by 8 bases; bases with no gene match: 13. CDR3 in amino acids: CAARGGTGDPYGYTF. The CDR3 DNA reads TGTGCCGCCAGGGGGGGGACAGGGGATCCCTATGGCTACACCTTC.

This clone appeared a few times. The V gene is TRBV5-1, the J gene TRBJ2-6; D is uncertain. Germline lookup yields CDR1 SGHRS and CDR2 YFSETQ. CDR3 length: 17 amino acids. Trimming removed 3 bases from V and 0 bases from J, with 13 bases in between. For the CDR3, the DNA is TGCGCCAGCAGCTCCCAGGCCGATAGCTCTGGGGCCAACGTCCTGACTTTC. This codes for CASSSQADSSGANVLTF.